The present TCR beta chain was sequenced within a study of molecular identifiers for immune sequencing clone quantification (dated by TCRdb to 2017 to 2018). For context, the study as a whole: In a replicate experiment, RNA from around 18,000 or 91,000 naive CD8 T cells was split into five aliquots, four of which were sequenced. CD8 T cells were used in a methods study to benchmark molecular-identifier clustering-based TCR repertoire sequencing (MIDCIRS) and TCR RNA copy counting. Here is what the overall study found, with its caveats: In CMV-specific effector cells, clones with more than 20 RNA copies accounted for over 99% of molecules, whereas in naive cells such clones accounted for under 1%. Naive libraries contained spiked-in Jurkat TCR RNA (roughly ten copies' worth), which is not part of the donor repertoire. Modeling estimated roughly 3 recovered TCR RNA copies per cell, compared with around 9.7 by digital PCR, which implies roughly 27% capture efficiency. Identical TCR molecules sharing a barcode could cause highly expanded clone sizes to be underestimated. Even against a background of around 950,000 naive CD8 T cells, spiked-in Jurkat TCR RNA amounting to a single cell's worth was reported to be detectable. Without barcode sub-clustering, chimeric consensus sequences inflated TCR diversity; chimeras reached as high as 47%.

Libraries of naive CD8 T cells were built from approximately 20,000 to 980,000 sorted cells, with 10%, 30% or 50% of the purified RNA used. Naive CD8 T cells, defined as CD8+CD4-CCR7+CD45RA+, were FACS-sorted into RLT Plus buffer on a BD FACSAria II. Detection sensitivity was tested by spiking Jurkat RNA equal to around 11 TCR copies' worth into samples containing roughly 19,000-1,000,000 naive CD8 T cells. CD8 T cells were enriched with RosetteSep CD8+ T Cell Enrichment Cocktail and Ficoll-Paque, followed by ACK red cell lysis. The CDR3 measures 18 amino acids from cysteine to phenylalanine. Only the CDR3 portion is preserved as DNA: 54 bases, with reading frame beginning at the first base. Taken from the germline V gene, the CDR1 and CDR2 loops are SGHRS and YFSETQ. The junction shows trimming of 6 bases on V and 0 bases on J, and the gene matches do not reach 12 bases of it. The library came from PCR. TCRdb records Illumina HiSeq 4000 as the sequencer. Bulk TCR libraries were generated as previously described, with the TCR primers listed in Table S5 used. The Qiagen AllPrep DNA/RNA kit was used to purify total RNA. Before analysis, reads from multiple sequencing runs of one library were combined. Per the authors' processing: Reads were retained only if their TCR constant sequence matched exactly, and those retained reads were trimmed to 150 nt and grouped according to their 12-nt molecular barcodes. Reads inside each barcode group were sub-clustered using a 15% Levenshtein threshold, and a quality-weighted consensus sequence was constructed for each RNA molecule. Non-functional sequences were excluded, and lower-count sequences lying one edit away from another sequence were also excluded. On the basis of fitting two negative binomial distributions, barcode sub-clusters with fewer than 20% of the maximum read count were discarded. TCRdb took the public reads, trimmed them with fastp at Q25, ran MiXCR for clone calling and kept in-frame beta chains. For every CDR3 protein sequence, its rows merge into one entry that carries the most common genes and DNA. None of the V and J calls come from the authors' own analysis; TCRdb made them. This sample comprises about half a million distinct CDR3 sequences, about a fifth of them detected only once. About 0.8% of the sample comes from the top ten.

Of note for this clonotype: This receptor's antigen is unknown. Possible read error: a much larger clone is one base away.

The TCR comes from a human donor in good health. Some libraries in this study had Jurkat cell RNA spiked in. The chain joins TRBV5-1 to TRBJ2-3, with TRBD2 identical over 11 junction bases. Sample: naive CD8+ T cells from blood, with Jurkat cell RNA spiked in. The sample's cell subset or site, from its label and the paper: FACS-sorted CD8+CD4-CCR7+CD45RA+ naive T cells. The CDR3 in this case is CASNAGTSGDPSTDTQYF. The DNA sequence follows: TGCGCCAGCAATGCCGGGACTAGCGGTGACCCTAGCACAGATACGCAGTATTTT.